This entry concerns a single TCR beta chain. The antigen is unknown. The V gene end was trimmed by 3 bases and the J gene end by 7 bases; junction bases not matched to a gene: 8. Germline V gene lookup returns CDR1 SGHRS and CDR2 YFSETQ. This CDR3 contains 14 residues. Donors were healthy HIV-negative adults without recent acute infections or vaccinations. Amplification in unsorted PBMC replicate PCRs started from around 300 ng DNA, which equals about 30,000 T cell genomes. Original processing methods: Junction-only sequences without quality scores came from ImmunoSEQ, so filtering differed. Profiled with immunoSEQ multiplex PCR; TCRdb holds only in-frame clones, not every one. The V and J calls and the clone size are those of that table, but D and trimming were determined from the DNA. The repertoire holds 450,000 to 600,000 clones, with more than 65% as singletons. The source of the sample is a study of shared clonotypes between healthy human individuals.

Study-wide points: Sampling covered nothing but blood. Tissue TCR repertoires likely differ from those found in blood.

This rearrangement joins TRBV5-1 to TRBJ2-7, with TRBD1 identical over 9 bases. Input material: PBMCs. The TCR sequence derives from a woman aged 40 to 50 in good health. Some clones in this sample may be carry-over from other donors' samples. The CDR3 DNA follows: TGCGCCAGCAGCTGGGGGGACAGGGAGGAGGAGCAGTACTTC. It specifies CASSWGDREEEQYF.